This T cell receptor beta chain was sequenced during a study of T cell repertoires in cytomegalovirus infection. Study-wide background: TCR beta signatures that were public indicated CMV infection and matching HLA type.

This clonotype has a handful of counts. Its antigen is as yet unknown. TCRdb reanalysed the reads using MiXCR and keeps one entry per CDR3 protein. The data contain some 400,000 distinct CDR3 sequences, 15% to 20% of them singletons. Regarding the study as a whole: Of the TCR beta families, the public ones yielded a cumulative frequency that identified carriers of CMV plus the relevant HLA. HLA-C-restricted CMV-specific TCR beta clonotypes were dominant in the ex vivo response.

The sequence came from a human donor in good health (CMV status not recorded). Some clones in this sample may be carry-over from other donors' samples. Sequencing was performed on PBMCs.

CDR3 nucleotides: TGTGCCAGCAGTTCGATACTCGGGAACACTGAAGCTTTCTTT. This translates into CASSSILGNTEAFF. This chain connects TRBV6-6 to TRBJ1-1, with D hard to call. Germline-derived CDR1 and CDR2 are MNHNY and SVGAGI (reference sequence). The CDR3 runs 14 residues. The germline V and J ends were trimmed by 4 bases and 1 base, with 10 bases remaining between them.